A selection of T cell receptor beta chains follows, all from one sample in a study of T cells after yellow fever vaccination. In TCRdb, the 5' RACE reads were re-called with MiXCR into one record per CDR3 protein. The sample lists a few hundred thousand distinct CDR3 sequences, approximately 8% occurring once. The sequencing used CD4+ T cells sorted from PBMCs, collected 5 days after the yellow fever booster vaccination. The receptors stem from a young man who received the YFV17D yellow fever vaccine. Each CDR3 is given with its conserved first and last residue. A D gene is named only where the DNA matches it firmly. Clone size is shown for a subset of rows, as once, few, many or a class of expanded clone.

v_gene,abundance,d_gene,j_gene,CDR3nt,CDR3aa
TRBV28,-,TRBD1,TRBJ1-1,TGTGCCAGCAGCTCACGATTCCGCCGAAGACAGGGGGGCGTGAACACTGAAGCTTTCTTT,CASSSRFRRRQGGVNTEAFF
TRBV28,-,-,TRBJ1-1,TGTGCCAGCAGTTTATCCATGACTGAAGCTTTCTTT,CASSLSMTEAFF
TRBV20-1,few,-,TRBJ1-6,TGCAGTGCTAAGCCCTTTTTGGACAGAGAATCACCCCTCCACTTT,CSAKPFLDRESPLHF
TRBV12-3/TRBV12-4,few,TRBD1,TRBJ1-2,TGTGCCAGCAGTACTCGGACAGGGGAAGGCTACACCTTC,CASSTRTGEGYTF
TRBV30,many,TRBD1,TRBJ2-7,TGTGCCTGGAAGGGGGACAGGGAGGGGGCCTACGAGCAGTACTTC,CAWKGDREGAYEQYF
TRBV7-2,few,-,TRBJ1-3,TGTGCCAGCACCCACGGTAACTCTGGAAACACCATATATTTT,CASTHGNSGNTIYF
TRBV27,many,-,TRBJ1-2,TGTGCCAGCAGTTTATCCGGGAGGTGGGAGGGCTACACCTTC,CASSLSGRWEGYTF
TRBV4-2,few,-,TRBJ2-5,TGTGCCAGCAGCCAAGAAAAGACCCAGTACTTC,CASSQEKTQYF
TRBV12-3/TRBV12-4,few,-,TRBJ2-2,TGTGCCAGCAGTTTAGCGGGCAGCGCGAACACCGGGGAGCTGTTTTTT,CASSLAGSANTGELFF
TRBV12-3/TRBV12-4,few,TRBD1,TRBJ2-3,TGTGCCAGCAGTGTGGGGACAGGGGAGTATTTT,CASSVGTGEYF
TRBV5-1,few,TRBD1,TRBJ1-2,TGCGCCAGCAGCCCGGGGGACAGGGTCTATGGCTACACCTTC,CASSPGDRVYGYTF
TRBV20-1,-,TRBD2,TRBJ2-7,TGCAGTGCTCCCCGCGGGAGGACTGGAACCGCCTACGAGCAGTACTTC,CSAPRGRTGTAYEQYF
TRBV5-1,-,TRBD2,TRBJ2-3,TGCGCCAGCAGCTTGGGGCCGGGACTAGTGGCAGATACGCAGTATTTT,CASSLGPGLVADTQYF
TRBV5-1,-,-,TRBJ2-7,TGCGCCAGCAGCTTGGCCCCCGCCTACGAGCAGTACTTC,CASSLAPAYEQYF
TRBV12-3/TRBV12-4,few,-,TRBJ1-2,TGTGCCAGTTCGACCGGGGGAGGCTACACCTTC,CASSTGGGYTF
TRBV19,-,-,TRBJ1-6,TGTGCCAGTAGGAGAACGGAAACACCCCTCCACTTT,CASRRTETPLHF
TRBV6-6,-,-,TRBJ1-2,TGTGCCAGCACCCGCGGCAGGCTAGCTAACTATGGCTACACCTTC,CASTRGRLANYGYTF
TRBV4-1,few,-,TRBJ1-3,TGCGCCAGCAGCCAAGAGGCCGGACTTAGCTCTGGAAACACCATATATTTT,CASSQEAGLSSGNTIYF
TRBV7-2,few,TRBD1,TRBJ1-4,TGTGCCAGCAGCCGAGGTCCCGGGACAGGGAGGGATGAAAAACTGTTTTTT,CASSRGPGTGRDEKLFF
TRBV7-6,-,TRBD2,TRBJ2-1,TGTGCCAGCAGCTTGGCGGGGGGGGCCATAGCCTACAATGAGCAGTTCTTC,CASSLAGGAIAYNEQFF
TRBV2,few,-,TRBJ2-5,TGTGCCAGCAGTGCCGGAAGGGCAGGACAGTACAGCGGCTTC,CASSAGRAGQYSGF
TRBV6-1,-,-,TRBJ1-1,TGTGCCAGCAGTGAGGGGACCCTTGAAGCTTTCTTT,CASSEGTLEAFF
TRBV7-9,many,-,TRBJ1-1,TGTGCCAGCAGCGAACAGGGAAGGACTGAAGCTTTCTTT,CASSEQGRTEAFF
TRBV4-3,-,-,TRBJ1-1,TGCGCCAGCAGCCAGACTTCAGGGGTGGCAGCTTTCTTT,CASSQTSGVAAFF
TRBV6-6,few,-,TRBJ1-2,TGTGCCAGCAGTGACCCTAGGGAAAACTATGGCTACACCTTC,CASSDPRENYGYTF
TRBV20-1,few,-,TRBJ2-3,TGCAGTGCGTGGGACACAATCACAGATACGCAGTATTTT,CSAWDTITDTQYF
TRBV5-1,many,TRBD1,TRBJ2-1,TGCGCCAGCAGATGGACAGGGGGCACCTACAATGAGCAGTTCTTC,CASRWTGGTYNEQFF
TRBV18,few,TRBD2,TRBJ2-7,TGTGCCAGCTCACCAGGGACTAGCGGAACCTACGAGCAGTACTTC,CASSPGTSGTYEQYF
TRBV5-4,few,TRBD2,TRBJ2-3,TGTGCCAGCAGCTTACGCCTCCTGGCGGGGGGCACAGATACGCAGTATTTT,CASSLRLLAGGTDTQYF
TRBV18,few,-,TRBJ2-3,TGTGCCAGCTCGGTAAGGACATCCGATACGCAGTATTTT,CASSVRTSDTQYF
TRBV6-2/TRBV6-3,-,TRBD2,TRBJ2-1,TGTGCCAGCAGGCACAGCGGGGGGGACTTGAATGAGCAGTTCTTC,CASRHSGGDLNEQFF
TRBV14,few,-,TRBJ1-4,TGTGCCAGCAGCCTCGGGACCTCAATGGCTGAAAAACTGTTTTTT,CASSLGTSMAEKLFF
TRBV5-1,-,TRBD1,TRBJ2-7,TGCGCCAGCAGCAAGACAGGGAACTACGAGCAGTACTTC,CASSKTGNYEQYF
TRBV9,few,-,TRBJ1-1,TGTGCCAGCAGCGTAGGGTCGGGGGCGTATAACACTGAAGCTTTCTTT,CASSVGSGAYNTEAFF
TRBV10-2,-,TRBD1,TRBJ2-7,TGCGCCAGCATGACAGGGCACTCCTACGAGCAGTACTTC,CASMTGHSYEQYF
TRBV5-1,many,TRBD1,TRBJ2-5,TGCGCCAGCAGCCACGGACATACAGGGGTACCCCAAGAGACCCAGTACTTC,CASSHGHTGVPQETQYF